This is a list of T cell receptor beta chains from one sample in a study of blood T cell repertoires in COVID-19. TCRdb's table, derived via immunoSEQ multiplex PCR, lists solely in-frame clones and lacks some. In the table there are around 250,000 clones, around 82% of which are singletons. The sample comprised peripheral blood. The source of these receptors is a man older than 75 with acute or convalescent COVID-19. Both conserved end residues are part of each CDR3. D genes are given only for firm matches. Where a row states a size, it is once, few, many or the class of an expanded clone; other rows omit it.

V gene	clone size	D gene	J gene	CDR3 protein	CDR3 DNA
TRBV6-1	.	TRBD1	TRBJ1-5	CASSETTGGGQPQHF	TGTGCCAGCAGTGAAACTACAGGGGGCGGTCAGCCCCAGCATTTT
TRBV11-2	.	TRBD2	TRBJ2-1	CASSFTSGASSYNEQFF	TGTGCCAGCAGCTTTACTAGCGGGGCAAGCTCCTACAATGAGCAGTTCTTC
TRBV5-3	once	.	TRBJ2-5	CARIMETQYF	TGTGCCAGAATTATGGAGACCCAGTACTTC
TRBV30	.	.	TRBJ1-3	CAWRAWTERLLGGNTIYF	TGTGCCTGGAGAGCCTGGACAGAACGTCTCCTAGGTGGAAACACCATATATTTT
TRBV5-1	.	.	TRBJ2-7	CASSELSGIGHEQYF	TGCGCCAGCAGCGAATTATCAGGAATCGGCCACGAGCAGTACTTC
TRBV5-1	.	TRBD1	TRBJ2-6	CASSAGTGGSGANVLTF	TGCGCCAGCAGCGCCGGGACAGGGGGCTCTGGGGCCAACGTCCTGACTTTC
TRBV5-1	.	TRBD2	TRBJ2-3	CASSLGGLDPITDTQYF	TGCGCCAGCAGCTTGGGGGGACTAGACCCCATCACAGATACGCAGTATTTT
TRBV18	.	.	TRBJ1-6	CASSPVRSWDSPLHF	TGTGCCAGCTCACCAGTCCGGAGTTGGGATTCACCCCTCCACTTT
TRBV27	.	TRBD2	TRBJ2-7	CASSLVAGFEQYF	TGTGCCAGCAGTTTAGTAGCGGGGTTCGAGCAGTACTTC
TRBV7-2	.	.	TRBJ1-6	CASSLQGRDSPLHF	TGTGCCAGCAGCCTACAGGGAAGGGATTCACCCCTCCACTTT
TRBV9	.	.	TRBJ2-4	CASSSGLNIQYF	TGTGCCAGCAGCTCGGGACTAAACATTCAGTACTTC
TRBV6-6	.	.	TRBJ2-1	CASSYRPLVTYNEQFF	TGTGCCAGCAGTTACCGTCCTTTAGTCACCTACAATGAGCAGTTCTTC
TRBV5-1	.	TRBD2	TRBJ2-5	CASSLGQSGGYVTQYF	TGCGCCAGCAGCTTGGGGCAAAGCGGGGGTTATGTGACCCAGTACTTC
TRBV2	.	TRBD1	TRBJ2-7	CASSAGQGSYEQYF	TGTGCCAGCAGTGCGGGACAGGGGTCCTACGAGCAGTACTTC
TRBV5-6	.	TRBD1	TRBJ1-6	CASSWGQVNSPLHF	TGTGCCAGCAGCTGGGGACAGGTCAATTCACCCCTCCACTTT
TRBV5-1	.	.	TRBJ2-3	CASSLEVSESTTDTQYF	TGCGCCAGCAGCTTGGAGGTTAGCGAGTCTACCACAGATACGCAGTATTTT
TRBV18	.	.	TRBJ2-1	CASSPAESSYNEQFF	TGTGCCAGCTCACCTGCTGAGAGCTCCTACAATGAGCAGTTCTTC
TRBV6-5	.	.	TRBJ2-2	CASSYSRRVNTGELFF	TGTGCCAGCAGTTACTCTCGCCGGGTAAACACCGGGGAGCTGTTTTTT
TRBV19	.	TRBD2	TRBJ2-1	CASSMASGAVSEQFF	TGTGCCAGTAGTATGGCTAGCGGGGCCGTTAGTGAGCAGTTCTTC
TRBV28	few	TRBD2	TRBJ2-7	CASSLGGYEQYF	TGTGCCAGCAGTTTGGGAGGGTACGAGCAGTACTTC
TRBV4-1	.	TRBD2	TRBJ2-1	CASSQGPQTSGGLNEQFF	TGCGCCAGCAGCCAAGGCCCCCAGACTAGCGGGGGGCTAAATGAGCAGTTCTTC
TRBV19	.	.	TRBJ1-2	CASIDDRRSSYGYTF	TGTGCCAGTATTGACGACAGGCGCTCTTCCTATGGCTACACCTTC